In this sample, the clone carrying this T cell receptor (beta chain) turned up once. Ages ranged from about 18 to 100 years, with residence in about two dozen US areas. Cohorts were based on clinical histories the participants reported. From germline, CDR1 is SGHAT and CDR2 FQNNGV. The CDR3 totals 13 residues. V dropped 5 bases and J dropped 6; count of bases not matched to a gene: 6. Generated by immunoSEQ multiplex PCR, the TCRdb table keeps only in-frame clones and is missing some. The table shows hundreds of thousands of clones, with 65% to 90% occurring only once. These data are taken from a study of blood T cell repertoires in COVID-19. Study information: Sample material is recorded as cDNA or gDNA derived from T cells, B-cell-depleted T cells, or PBMCs.

Sequencing was performed on PBMCs or T cells enriched from blood (not recorded which). This receptor was identified in a woman aged 35 to 49 with acute COVID-19. V gene TRBV11-2 combines with J gene TRBJ2-7, with 8 bases that match TRBD2. CDR3 protein: CASSRWAGGEQYF. The CDR3 DNA follows: TGTGCCAGCAGCCGGTGGGCGGGGGGCGAGCAGTACTTC.